This T cell receptor beta chain was profiled in a study of blood T cells in healthy people across ages (dated by TCRdb to between 2014 and 2016). Regarding the study in general: Template switching captured roughly one uniquely barcoded TCR beta cDNA molecule per two T cells in model experiments. Age-related changes in TCR beta repertoire diversity were measured in the study by deep sequencing normalized with unique cDNA molecular identifiers. Donors were grouped into four age groups: young (average about 15 years), middle-aged (over 35), aged (62) and long-lived (about 82). Donors of different ages were randomly distributed across sequencing lanes to avoid experimental bias. Two additional independent replicas of 1 million unique cDNA reads from the same blood draw were analyzed for two donors (one aged 18 to 30 and one aged 80 or older).

V sheds 4 bases and J sheds 6 bases, leaving 9 bases between their ends. The CDR3 goes from the cysteine to the phenylalanine over 12 residues. Of all the DNA, just the CDR3 is kept, 36 bases in frame from base 1. The library was obtained by 5' RACE. A second PCR of roughly 6 to 12 cycles was run with a J-beta primer mix and a sample-barcoded 5' primer. Each TCR beta cDNA molecule received a unique molecular identifier from a template-switch 5' adaptor carrying 12 random nucleotides. Each sample yielded at least 2.5 million CDR3-containing paired-end reads. All of the RNA was converted into first-strand cDNA using the Mint cDNA synthesis kit, with a TRBC-specific oligonucleotide serving as the primer. Following uracil-DNA glycosylase treatment, a first 18-cycle PCR with universal primers M1SS and BC2_uni_R was performed on all cDNA. On the authors' methods: For normalization, 1 million high-quality reads, each with a distinct molecular identifier, were randomly selected from each sample. Reads sharing molecular identifiers were discarded rather than binned into consensus sequences. MiTCR, with a Q25 quality threshold and the strictest error-elimination algorithm, was used for CDR3 identification, clonotype clustering and error correction. Lower-bound total TCR beta diversity was estimated with a nonparametric unseen species model using Euler transformation. TCRdb trimmed the raw reads at Q25, called clones with MiXCR and kept productive beta chains. CDR3 protein sequences are deduplicated, and each keeps its most common genes and DNA. The authors' filters were not applied to this entry. In this sample the table shows around 2 million distinct CDR3 sequences, about two fifths of which occur a single time. The ten largest account for 23% of the sample.

The roughly 38 donors, aged roughly 6 to 95 years, were systemically healthy Caucasian individuals from Russia. Each donor gave about 9.7 milliliters of peripheral blood, drawn into EDTA-treated Vacutainer tubes. PBMCs were isolated by Ficoll-Paque density-gradient centrifugation, with at least 6 million obtained per sample. Total RNA was extracted from PBMCs with Trizol reagent, with at least 5.5 micrograms obtained per sample. The percentages of naive CD45RAhigh/CD27high T cells were determined by flow cytometry on a PBMC aliquot from every donor. What the work shows at the level of the full study, not this receptor alone: Estimates of total diversity based on one million sequenced T cells were considered lower bounds and underestimates. Compared with the aged group, the long-lived group had more naive CD4+ T cells, fewer expanded clones and increased TCR diversity, suggesting age selection. Because the CMV infection status of the donors was unknown, age-related changes in expanded clonotypes may potentially have been confounded. Since profiling was done on bulk unsorted PBMCs, naive and antigen-experienced compartments could not be conclusively compared. As age increased, observed TCR beta diversity per million T cells dropped in a roughly linear way, and a significant reduction was already evident by age about 36. Observed TCR beta diversity correlated strongly with the percentage of naive T cells measured by flow cytometry.

There are a few counts of this clonotype. The clone's antigen remains unknown. It has no much larger one-base neighbor in the sample; base qualities were not kept. Rearrangement joined TRBV12-3 or TRBV12-4 to TRBJ1-1; no D gene call is confident. Input material: blood. This TCR was recovered from a human donor in good health. The encoded CDR3 is CASSSSMAEAFF. The DNA sequence is as follows: TGTGCCAGCAGTTCCTCAATGGCTGAAGCTTTCTTT.